One and the same sample provided the 5 T cell receptor beta chains below, sequenced in a study of control samples from healthy donors and cancer patients (dated by TCRdb to 2018 to 2020). Library generation was performed with the immunoSEQ multiplex PCR assay. As stored in TCRdb, this immuneACCESS dataset retains in-frame rearrangements with V and J assigned. A fraction of the clones does not appear; measured against another copy, unresolved V genes explain less than half of the discrepancy, and the remainder lacks a known reason. The sample data list some 150,000 clones, and around 91% of these were observed just once. More than 1.3% of the sample rests with the top ten. Sequencing used blood. The receptors were gathered from a woman in her twenties or thirties in good health.

The table lists this clone with a count of one. V gene TRBV3-1 (or the pseudogene TRBV3-2) combines with J gene TRBJ1-4; TRBD1 might be the D (6 bases). Germline CDR1 is LGHDT and CDR2 is YNNKEL (reference sequence). V lost 4 bases and J lost 8, with 17 bases in between. The CDR3 sequence is 15 residues long. CDR3 sequence reads: CASSPLGGTREKLFF. As DNA, the CDR3 is TGTGCCAGCAGCCCCTTAGGAGGGACAAGGGAAAAACTGTTTTTT.

The chain employs TRBV6-2 or TRBV6-3 and TRBJ2-2, with TRBD1 as a possible D gene (6 bases). CDR3 length: 14 amino acids. Germline V lookup: CDR1 MNHEY, CDR2 SVGEGT. V lost 5 bases and J lost 3, with 10 bases in between. The DNA for the CDR3 is TGTGCCAGCAGTGACCACAGGGACACCGGGGAGCTGTTTTTT. It specifies CASSDHRDTGELFF.

The chain combines TRBV30 with TRBJ1-5, with D tentatively TRBD1 (5 bases). V shed 0 bases and J shed 1 base, with 7 bases lying between them. CDR1 and CDR2 (germline): GTSNPN, SVGIG (reference sequence). The CDR3 spans 14 residues. CDR3: CAWSVSGSNQPQHF. The CDR3 nucleotides read TGTGCCTGGAGTGTATCAGGGAGCAATCAGCCCCAGCATTTT.

The V call is TRBV4-1, the J call TRBJ2-3, with 10 bases that match TRBD2. CDR3 size: 15 residues. V was clipped by 0 bases and J by 5 bases; unmatched bases: 2. Looked up from germline, CDR1 is MGHRA and CDR2 is YSYEKL. CDR3 amino acids: CASSQDLAGVDTQYF. The CDR3 nucleotides read TGCGCCAGCAGCCAAGACCTAGCGGGGGTAGATACGCAGTATTTT.

The V and J genes are TRBV18 and TRBJ2-7; D ambiguous. There are 11 residues in the CDR3. Between the trimmed V and J ends, which lost 2 bases and 6 bases, there was a span of 5 bases. Per germline, CDR1 KGHSH and CDR2 LQKENI. CDR3 sequence (DNA): TGTGCCAGCTCACCAGGGGTCGAGCAGTACTTC. Amino acid sequence: CASSPGVEQYF.